This TCR beta chain was obtained from a study of molecular identifiers for immune sequencing clone quantification. With regard to this clonotype: Its specificity is unknown. A much larger clone differs from this one at a single base, so this may be a read error.

The sorting of naive CD8 T cells used the CD8+CD4-CCR7+CD45RA+ phenotype. This CDR3 spans 18 amino acids. CDR1 is SGHTA and CDR2 is FQGNSA in the germline V gene. One entry per CDR3 protein results from TCRdb running MiXCR on the PCR reads. The sample has 88,000 or so distinct CDR3 sequences, approximately 22% seen once; the top ten hold 1.1%. Study-wide results and limits: Even with more than 950,000 naive cells present, spiked Jurkat TCR RNA from one cell was reportedly detectable. It was shown that clones above 20 RNA copies held over 98% of effector molecules, but under 1% in naive cells.

The TCR originated in a human donor in good health. Some libraries in this study had Jurkat cell RNA spiked in. Specimen: naive CD8+ T cells from blood, with Jurkat cell RNA spiked in. Regarding subset: FACS-sorted CD8+CD4-CCR7+CD45RA+ naive T cells. The rearrangement joins TRBV7-2 to TRBJ2-7; 16 nucleotides line up with TRBD2. Here the CDR3 DNA reads TGTGCCGGCAGCTCGGGACTAGCGGGAGGGCCGTGGGATTACGAGCAGTACTTC. This codes for CAGSSGLAGGPWDYEQYF.